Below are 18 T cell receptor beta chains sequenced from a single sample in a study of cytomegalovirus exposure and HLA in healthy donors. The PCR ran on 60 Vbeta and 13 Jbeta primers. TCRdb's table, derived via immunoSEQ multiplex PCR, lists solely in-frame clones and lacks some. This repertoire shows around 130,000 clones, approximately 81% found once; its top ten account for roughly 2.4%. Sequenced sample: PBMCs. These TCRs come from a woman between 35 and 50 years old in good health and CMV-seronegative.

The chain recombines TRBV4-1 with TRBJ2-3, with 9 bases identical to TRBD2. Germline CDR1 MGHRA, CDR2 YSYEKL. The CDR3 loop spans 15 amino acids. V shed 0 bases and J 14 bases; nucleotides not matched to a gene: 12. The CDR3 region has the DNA TGCGCCAGCAGCCAAGATTGGGCGGGGGGGCCAGGGATGTATTTT. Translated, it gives CASSQDWAGGPGMYF.

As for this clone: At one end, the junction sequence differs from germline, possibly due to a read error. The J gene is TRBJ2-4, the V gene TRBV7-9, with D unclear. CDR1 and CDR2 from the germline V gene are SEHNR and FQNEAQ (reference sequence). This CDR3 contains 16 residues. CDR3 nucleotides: TGTTCCAGCAGCACAACAGAATCGAAAGCCAAAAACATTCAGTACTTC. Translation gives CSSSTTESKAKNIQYF.

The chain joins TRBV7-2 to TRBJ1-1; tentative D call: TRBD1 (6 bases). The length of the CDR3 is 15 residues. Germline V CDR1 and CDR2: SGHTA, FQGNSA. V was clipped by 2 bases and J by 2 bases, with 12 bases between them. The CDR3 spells CASSLHRDLNTEAFF. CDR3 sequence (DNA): TGTGCCAGCAGCTTACACAGGGACCTTAACACTGAAGCTTTCTTT. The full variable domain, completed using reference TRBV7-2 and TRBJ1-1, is GAGVSQSPSNKVTEKGKDVELRCDPISGHTALYWYRQSLGQGLEFLIYFQGNSAPDKSGLPSDRFSAERTGGSVSTLTIQRTQQEDSAVYLCASSLHRDLNTEAFFGQGTRLTVV.

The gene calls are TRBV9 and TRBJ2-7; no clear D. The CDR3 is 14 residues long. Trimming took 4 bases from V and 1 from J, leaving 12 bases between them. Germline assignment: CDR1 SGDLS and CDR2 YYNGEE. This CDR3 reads CASSTGGGSYEQYF. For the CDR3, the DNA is TGTGCCAGCAGCACCGGCGGCGGTTCCTACGAGCAGTACTTC.

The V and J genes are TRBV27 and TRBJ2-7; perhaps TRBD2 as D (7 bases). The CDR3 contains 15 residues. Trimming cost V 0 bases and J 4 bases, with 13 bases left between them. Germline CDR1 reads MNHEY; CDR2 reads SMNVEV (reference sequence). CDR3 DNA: TGTGCCAGCAGTTTATCCGGGGGGCGAGAATACGAGCAGTACTTC. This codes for CASSLSGGREYEQYF.

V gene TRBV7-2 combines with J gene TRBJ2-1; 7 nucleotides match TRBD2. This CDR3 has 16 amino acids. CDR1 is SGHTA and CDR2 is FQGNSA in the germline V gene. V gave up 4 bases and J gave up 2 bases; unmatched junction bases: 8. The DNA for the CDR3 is TGTGCCAGCAGCTCCTCGTACAGCGGGGCCTACAATGAGCAGTTCTTC. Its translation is CASSSSYSGAYNEQFF.

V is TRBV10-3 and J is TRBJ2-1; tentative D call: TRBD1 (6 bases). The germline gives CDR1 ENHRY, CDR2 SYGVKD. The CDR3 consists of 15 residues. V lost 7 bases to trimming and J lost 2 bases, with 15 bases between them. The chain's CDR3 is CAIKVDRTTYNEQFF. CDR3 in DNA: TGTGCCATCAAAGTTGACAGGACAACCTACAATGAGCAGTTCTTC.

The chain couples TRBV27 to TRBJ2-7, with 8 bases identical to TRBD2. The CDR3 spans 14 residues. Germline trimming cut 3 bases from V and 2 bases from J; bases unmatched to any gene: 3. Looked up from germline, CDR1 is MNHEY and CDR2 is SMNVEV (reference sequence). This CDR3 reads CASSFGGETYEQYF. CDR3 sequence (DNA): TGTGCCAGCAGTTTCGGGGGGGAGACCTACGAGCAGTACTTC.

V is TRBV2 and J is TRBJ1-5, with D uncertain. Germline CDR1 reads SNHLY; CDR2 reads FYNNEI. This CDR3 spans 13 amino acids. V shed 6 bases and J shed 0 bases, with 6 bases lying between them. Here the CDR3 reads CASSLDSNQPQHF. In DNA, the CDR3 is TGTGCCAGCAGCCTAGATAGCAATCAGCCCCAGCATTTT.

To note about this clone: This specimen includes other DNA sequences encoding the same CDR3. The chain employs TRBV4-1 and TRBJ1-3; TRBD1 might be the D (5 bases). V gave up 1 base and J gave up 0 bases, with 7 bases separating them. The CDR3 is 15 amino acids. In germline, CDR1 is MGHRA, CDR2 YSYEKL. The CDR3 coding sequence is TGCGCCAGCAGCCAAGTACAGGCCTCTGGAAACACCATATATTTT. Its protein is CASSQVQASGNTIYF.

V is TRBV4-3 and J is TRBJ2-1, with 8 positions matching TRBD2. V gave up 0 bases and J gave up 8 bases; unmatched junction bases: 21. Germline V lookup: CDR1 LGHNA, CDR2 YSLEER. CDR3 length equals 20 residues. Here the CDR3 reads CASSQELVSGNFIPLHEQFF. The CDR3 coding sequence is TGCGCCAGCAGCCAAGAGCTGGTTAGCGGGAACTTCATCCCCCTCCATGAGCAGTTCTTC.

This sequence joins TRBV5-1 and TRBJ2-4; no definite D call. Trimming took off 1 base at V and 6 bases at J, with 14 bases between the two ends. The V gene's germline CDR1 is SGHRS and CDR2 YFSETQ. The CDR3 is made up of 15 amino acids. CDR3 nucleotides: TGCGCCAGCAGCTTGTCGGTCGGGTCGGGAAACATTCAGTACTTC. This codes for CASSLSVGSGNIQYF.

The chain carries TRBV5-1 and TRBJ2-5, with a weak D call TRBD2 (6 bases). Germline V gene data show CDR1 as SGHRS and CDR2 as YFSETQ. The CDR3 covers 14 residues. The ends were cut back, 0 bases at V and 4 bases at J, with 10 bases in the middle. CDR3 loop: CASSLGRGIETQYF. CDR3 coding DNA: TGCGCCAGCAGCTTGGGCCGGGGGATAGAGACCCAGTACTTC.

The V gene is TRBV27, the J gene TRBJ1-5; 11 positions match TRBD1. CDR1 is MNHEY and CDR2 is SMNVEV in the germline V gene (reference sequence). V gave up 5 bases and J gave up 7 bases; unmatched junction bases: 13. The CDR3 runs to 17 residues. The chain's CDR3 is CASSPRWTGGGGQPQHF. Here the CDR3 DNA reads TGTGCCAGCAGTCCGCGTTGGACAGGGGGCGGGGGACAGCCCCAGCATTTT.

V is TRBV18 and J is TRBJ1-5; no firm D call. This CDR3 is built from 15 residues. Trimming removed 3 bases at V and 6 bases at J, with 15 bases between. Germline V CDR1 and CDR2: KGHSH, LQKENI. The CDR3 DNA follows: TGTGCCAGCTCACCGGCTTCGGTGTCGGGTCAGCCCCAGCATTTT. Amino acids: CASSPASVSGQPQHF.

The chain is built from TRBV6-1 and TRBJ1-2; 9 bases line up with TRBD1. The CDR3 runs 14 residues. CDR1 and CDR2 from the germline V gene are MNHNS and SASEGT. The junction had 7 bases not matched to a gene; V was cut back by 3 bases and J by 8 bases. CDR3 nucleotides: TGTGCCAGCAGTGAGGGACAGGGTGCTAAAGGCTACACCTTC. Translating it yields CASSEGQGAKGYTF.

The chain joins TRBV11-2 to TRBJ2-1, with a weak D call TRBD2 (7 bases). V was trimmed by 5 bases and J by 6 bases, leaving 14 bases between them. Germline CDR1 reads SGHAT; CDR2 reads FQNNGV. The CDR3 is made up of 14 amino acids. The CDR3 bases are TGTGCCAGCAGCACCTACGGGGGGCGCAATGAGCAGTTCTTC. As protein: CASSTYGGRNEQFF.

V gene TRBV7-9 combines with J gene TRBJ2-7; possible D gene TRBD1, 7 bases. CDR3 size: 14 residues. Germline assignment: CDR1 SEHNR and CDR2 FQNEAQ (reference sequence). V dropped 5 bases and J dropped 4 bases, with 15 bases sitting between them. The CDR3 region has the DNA TGTGCCAGCAGCCGAGGGGGGACAGCGTACGAGCAGTACTTC. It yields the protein CASSRGGTAYEQYF. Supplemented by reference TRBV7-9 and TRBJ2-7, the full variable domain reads DTGVSQNPRHKITKRGQNVTFRCDPISEHNRLYWYRQTLGQGPEFLTYFQNEAQLEKSRLLSDRFSAERPKGSFSTLEIQRTEQGDSAMYLCASSRGGTAYEQYFGPGTRLTVT.